This T cell receptor beta chain was obtained from a study of blood T cell repertoires in COVID-19 (TCRdb year 2020). About the study as a whole: Samples from collaborators originated in the United States, Italy and Spain and spanned both the acute and convalescent phases of COVID-19. The samples were drawn from two sources: the first 160 participants of the ongoing ImmuneRACE study, and over 950 subjects contributed by 6 global collaborators. The prospective study material was composed of cDNA or gDNA derived from T cells, B-cell-depleted T cells, or PBMCs. Sample metadata almost always included a de-identified subject ID, COVID-19 status, age in years and sex. The dataset comprised deeply sampled blood TCRbeta repertoires from subjects exposed to, actively infected with, or recovered from COVID-19. A freely available public database, intended as a resource for researchers studying the immune response to SARS-CoV-2, is where the repertoires were released. Where available, HLA class I and class II types were taken from metadata supplied by the sample provider and were not determined by assay-based typing.

Study-level results and caveats: Clinical and demographic metadata were provided uncurated, with the amount varying by source and participant.

A word on this clone: The antigen this receptor binds is unknown. The record has no base qualities; no much larger clone is one base away.

CDR1 is given as SGHNT and CDR2 as YYREEE, both from the germline V gene (reference sequence). Trimmed from V: 4 bases; trimmed from J: 0 bases; junction bases lacking a gene match: 6. CDR3 length: 16 amino acids, cysteine to phenylalanine. The only DNA kept is the CDR3, 48 bases in frame from the first base. Enrolling through a virtual design, the prospective study's participants ranged in age from roughly 18 to 95 years and lived across 20 to 25 United States geographic areas. In the prospective study, cohorts were assigned on the basis of participant-reported clinical history obtained from a screening survey and a study questionnaire. Mobile phlebotomists in the prospective study collected whole blood, serum and a nasopharyngeal or oropharyngeal swab from every participant. Over a roughly two-month period, participants in the prospective study had the option of providing additional blood draws and questionnaires. Prospective study blood samples were shipped either frozen or at room temperature before DNA extraction.

TCRbeta CDR3 regions were amplified from genomic DNA by means of the immunoSEQ Assay, a bias-controlled multiplex PCR. The study's processing was this. Nucleated cell counts per sample were estimated from amplification of reference gene primers within the assay. Sequence reads were collapsed and filtered to measure the absolute abundance of every unique TCRbeta CDR3 rearrangement. For each sample, productive Simpson clonality was calculated as the square root of Simpson's diversity index across productive rearrangements. This is the immuneACCESS table as TCRdb keeps it, with only in-frame sequences that have V and J called. A part of the clones is gone; compared with another copy, unresolved V genes explain less than half, and the rest is unexplained. D and trimming come from the DNA, and the V and J calls and clone size come from that table. For this sample the table gives fewer than 250,000 clones, of which roughly 89% were detected only once. The biggest ten clones account for just over 2.5% of the sample.

The origin of this receptor is a woman aged 25 to 45 with acute COVID-19. This chain is built from TRBV5-4 and TRBJ2-1, and 8 junction bases match TRBD2. Sequencing was done on a sample of PBMCs or T cells enriched from blood (not recorded which). The DNA sequence is as follows: TGTGCCAGCAGCCCGACGGGGGGGAGCTCCTACAATGAGCAGTTCTTC. It translates to CASSPTGGSSYNEQFF.